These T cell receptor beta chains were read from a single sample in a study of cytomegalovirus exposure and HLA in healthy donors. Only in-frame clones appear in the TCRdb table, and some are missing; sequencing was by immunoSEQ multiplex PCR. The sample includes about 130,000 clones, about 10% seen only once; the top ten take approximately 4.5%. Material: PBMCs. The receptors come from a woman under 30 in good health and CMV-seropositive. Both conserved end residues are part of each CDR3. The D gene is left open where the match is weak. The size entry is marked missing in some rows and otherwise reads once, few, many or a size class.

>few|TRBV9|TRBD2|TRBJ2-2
CASASLASGMAGELFF
TGTGCCAGCGCCTCCCTGGCTAGCGGGATGGCCGGGGAGCTGTTTTTT
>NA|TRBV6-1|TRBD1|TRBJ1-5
CASSEAPDRGGQPQHF
TGTGCCAGCAGTGAAGCCCCGGACAGGGGAGGTCAGCCCCAGCATTTT
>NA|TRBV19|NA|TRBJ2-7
CASSIGVVLGDEQYF
TGTGCCAGTAGTATTGGAGTGGTCCTAGGGGACGAGCAGTACTTC
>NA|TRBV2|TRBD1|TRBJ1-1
CASTRGRDTEAFF
TGTGCCAGTACCAGGGGGCGAGACACTGAAGCTTTCTTT
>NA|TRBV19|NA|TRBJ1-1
CASTPGTDGPIFPNTEAFF
TGTGCCAGTACCCCGGGAACAGACGGACCAATCTTTCCGAACACTGAAGCTTTCTTT
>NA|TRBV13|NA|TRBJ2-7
CASRRTAANYEQYF
TGTGCCAGCCGCAGGACAGCAGCAAACTACGAGCAGTACTTC
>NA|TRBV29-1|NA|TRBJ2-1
CSVRVLLGEQFF
TGCAGCGTTCGGGTATTACTTGGTGAGCAGTTCTTC
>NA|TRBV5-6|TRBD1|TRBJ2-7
CASSFIGTGGYEQYF
TGTGCCAGCAGCTTTATAGGGACAGGGGGCTACGAGCAGTACTTC
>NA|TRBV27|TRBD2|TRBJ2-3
CASSSSSGSSADTQYF
TGTGCCAGCAGTTCCTCTAGCGGGAGTAGCGCAGATACGCAGTATTTT
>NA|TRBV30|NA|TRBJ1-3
CAWSAGTGNTIYF
TGTGCCTGGAGTGCGGGTACTGGAAACACCATATATTTT
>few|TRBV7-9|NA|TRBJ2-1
CASSLEQSAASYNEQFF
TGTGCCAGCAGCTTAGAGCAGTCAGCGGCCTCCTACAATGAGCAGTTCTTC
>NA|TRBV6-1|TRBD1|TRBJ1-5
CASSEFRGPQPQHF
TGTGCCAGCAGTGAATTCAGGGGGCCTCAGCCCCAGCATTTT
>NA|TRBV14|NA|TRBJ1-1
CASSQALVTIGTEAFF
TGTGCCAGCAGCCAAGCACTAGTTACCATAGGTACTGAAGCTTTCTTT
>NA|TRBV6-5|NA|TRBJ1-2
CASTSAGAGYTF
TGTGCCAGCACCTCGGCAGGGGCTGGCTACACCTTC
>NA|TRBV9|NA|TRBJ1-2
CASSASGYDGYTF
TGTGCCAGCAGCGCCTCGGGGTACGATGGCTACACCTTC
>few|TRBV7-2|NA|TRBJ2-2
CASSVTSFTGELFF
TGTGCCAGCAGCGTCACTAGTTTCACCGGGGAGCTGTTTTTT
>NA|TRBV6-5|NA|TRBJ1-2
CASSVREGSGYTF
TGTGCCAGCAGTGTCAGGGAGGGATCGGGCTACACCTTC
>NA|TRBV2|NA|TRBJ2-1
CASSDRDFRDSYNEQFF
TGTGCCAGCAGTGATAGGGATTTTCGGGACTCCTACAATGAGCAGTTCTTC
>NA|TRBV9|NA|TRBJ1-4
CASSPPGGGEEKLFF
TGTGCCAGCAGCCCCCCGGGGGGAGGAGAGGAAAAACTGTTTTTT
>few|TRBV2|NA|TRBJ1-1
CASLRGSEAFF
TGTGCCAGCCTAAGGGGGTCTGAAGCTTTCTTT
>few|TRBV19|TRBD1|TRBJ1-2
CASRTGQGYYGYTF
TGTGCCAGTAGAACGGGACAGGGATACTATGGCTACACCTTC
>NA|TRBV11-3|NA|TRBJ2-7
CASSSITTRLPQGQYF
TGTGCCAGCAGCTCCATCACAACCCGACTCCCCCAGGGGCAGTACTTC
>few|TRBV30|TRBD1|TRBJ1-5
CAWRGQGYQPQHF
TGTGCCTGGAGGGGACAGGGTTATCAGCCCCAGCATTTT
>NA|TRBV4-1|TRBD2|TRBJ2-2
CASSQVPSGIDTGELFF
TGCGCCAGCAGCCAAGTGCCTAGCGGGATTGACACCGGGGAGCTGTTTTTT
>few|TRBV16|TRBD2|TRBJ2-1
CASSQGLAAKQFF
TGTGCCAGCAGCCAGGGACTAGCGGCGAAGCAGTTCTTC
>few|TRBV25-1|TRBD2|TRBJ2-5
CASSETSEQQETQYF
TGTGCCAGCAGTGAAACTAGCGAACAACAAGAGACCCAGTACTTC
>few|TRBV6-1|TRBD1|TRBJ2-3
CASSKYRDRGHTQYF
TGTGCCAGCAGCAAGTACCGGGACAGGGGTCATACGCAGTATTTT
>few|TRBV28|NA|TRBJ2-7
CASSSLSGGAYEQYF
TGTGCCAGCAGTTCTCTTAGCGGAGGGGCCTACGAGCAGTACTTC
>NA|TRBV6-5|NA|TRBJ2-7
CASSPLSGSYEQYF
TGTGCCAGCAGTCCCCTTTCAGGATCTTACGAGCAGTACTTC
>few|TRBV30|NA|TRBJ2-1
CAWSHNEQFF
TGTGCCTGGAGTCATAATGAGCAGTTCTTC
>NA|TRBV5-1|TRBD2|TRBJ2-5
CASSSMTSGTQETQYF
TGCGCCAGCAGCTCAATGACTAGCGGGACCCAAGAGACCCAGTACTTC
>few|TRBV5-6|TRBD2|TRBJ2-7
CASSLDGLAGGQVQYF
TGTGCCAGCAGCTTGGATGGACTAGCGGGAGGTCAGGTGCAGTACTTC
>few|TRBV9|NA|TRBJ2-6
CASSLRSVGANVLTF
TGTGCCAGCTCCCTCAGGTCCGTTGGGGCCAACGTCCTGACTTTC
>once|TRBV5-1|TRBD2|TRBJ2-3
CASSLAGISTDTQYF
TGCGCCAGCAGTCTAGCGGGGATCAGCACAGATACGCAGTATTTT
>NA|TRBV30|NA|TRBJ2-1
CAWTDRLVKNEQFF
TGTGCCTGGACTGATCGGCTAGTTAAAAATGAGCAGTTCTTC
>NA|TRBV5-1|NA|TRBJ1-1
CASSSLTDMNTEAFF
TGCGCCAGCAGCTCATTGACAGATATGAACACTGAAGCTTTCTTT
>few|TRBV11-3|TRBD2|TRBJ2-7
CASSFSGRLIYGQYF
TGTGCCAGCAGTTTTAGCGGGAGGCTCATCTACGGGCAGTACTTC
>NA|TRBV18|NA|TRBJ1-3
CASSSGTSDNTIYF
TGTGCCAGCTCATCCGGGACTTCGGATAACACCATATATTTT
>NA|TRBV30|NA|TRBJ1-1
CAWTRQTTEAFF
TGTGCCTGGACGCGACAGACCACTGAAGCTTTCTTT
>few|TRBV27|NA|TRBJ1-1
CASSLPGVEVNEAFF
TGTGCCAGCAGCCTGCCCGGGGTTGAGGTGAATGAAGCTTTCTTT
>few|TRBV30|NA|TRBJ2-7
CAWSVGGPLYEQYF
TGTGCCTGGAGTGTCGGGGGTCCCCTATACGAGCAGTACTTC
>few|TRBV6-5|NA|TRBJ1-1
CASRGRLNTEAFF
TGTGCCAGCCGCGGGCGTCTGAACACTGAAGCTTTCTTT
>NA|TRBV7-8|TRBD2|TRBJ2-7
CASQQLAGVGEQYF
TGTGCCAGCCAACAACTAGCGGGAGTTGGCGAGCAGTACTTC
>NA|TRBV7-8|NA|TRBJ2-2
CASTSPTGELFF
TGTGCCAGCACCTCTCCCACCGGGGAGCTGTTTTTT
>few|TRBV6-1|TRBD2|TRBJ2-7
CASSEGTSGRPAYEQYF
TGTGCCAGCAGTGAAGGAACTAGCGGGAGGCCCGCCTACGAGCAGTACTTC
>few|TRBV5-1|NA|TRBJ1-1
CASSPRALARNTEAFF
TGCGCCAGCAGCCCCAGGGCCCTTGCCAGAAACACTGAAGCTTTCTTT
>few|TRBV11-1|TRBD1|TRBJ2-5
CASSFPPGQGRETQYF
TGTGCCAGCAGCTTCCCCCCCGGACAGGGCAGAGAGACCCAGTACTTC
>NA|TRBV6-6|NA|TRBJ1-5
CASSQVQNQPQHF
TGTGCCAGCAGTCAGGTCCAGAATCAGCCCCAGCATTTT
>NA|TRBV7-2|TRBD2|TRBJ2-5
CASSLGWTSVQEAQYF
TGTGCCAGCAGCTTAGGGTGGACTAGCGTACAAGAGGCCCAGTACTTC
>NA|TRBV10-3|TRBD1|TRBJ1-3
CASVGQGSGNTIYF
TGTGCCTCGGTAGGACAGGGCTCTGGAAACACCATATATTTT
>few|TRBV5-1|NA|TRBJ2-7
CASSLSDSGSYEQYF
TGCGCCAGCAGCTTGTCCGATTCCGGGAGCTACGAGCAGTACTTC
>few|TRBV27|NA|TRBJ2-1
CASRVLRNNEQFF
TGTGCCAGCAGGGTTCTCAGAAACAATGAGCAGTTCTTC
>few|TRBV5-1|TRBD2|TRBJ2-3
CASSRAGTSSDTQYF
TGCGCCAGCAGTCGAGCCGGGACTAGCTCTGATACGCAGTATTTT